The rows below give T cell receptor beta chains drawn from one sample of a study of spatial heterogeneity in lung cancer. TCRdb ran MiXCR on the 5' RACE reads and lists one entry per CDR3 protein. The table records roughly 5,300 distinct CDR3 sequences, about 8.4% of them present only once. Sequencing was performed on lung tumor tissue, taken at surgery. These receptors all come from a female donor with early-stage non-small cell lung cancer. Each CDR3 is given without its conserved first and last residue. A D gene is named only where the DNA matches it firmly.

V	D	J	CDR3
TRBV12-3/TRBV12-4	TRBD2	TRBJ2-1	ASSLRPTSGTYNEQF
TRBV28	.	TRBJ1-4	ASSFSASPLLF
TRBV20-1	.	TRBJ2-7	SATVPLGGSYEQY
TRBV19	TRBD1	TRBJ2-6	ASSIAATPGQALSGANVLT
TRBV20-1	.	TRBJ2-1	SAGPFNEQF
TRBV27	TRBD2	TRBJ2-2	ASSLGGTGELF
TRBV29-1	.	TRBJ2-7	SVATAAAYYEQY
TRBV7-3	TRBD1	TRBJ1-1	ASSLEGGQGDTEAF
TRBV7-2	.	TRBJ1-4	ASSLAGPNEKLF
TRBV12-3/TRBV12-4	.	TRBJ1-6	ASSSRAGFPYNSPLH
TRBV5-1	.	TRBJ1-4	ASSLWAGNEKLF
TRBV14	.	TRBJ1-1	ASSLGSTEAF
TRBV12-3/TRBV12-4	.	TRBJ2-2	ASRPPGVLHGELF
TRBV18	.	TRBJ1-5	ASSPQTASNQPQH
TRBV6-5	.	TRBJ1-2	ASSYSRQYYGYT
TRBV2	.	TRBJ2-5	ASSEGRARETQY
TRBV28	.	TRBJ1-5	AATGLGQPQH
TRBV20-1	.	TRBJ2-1	SARRDNEQF
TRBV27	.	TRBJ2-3	ASNHPGTGTDTQY
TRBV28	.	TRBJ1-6	ASSGIQGNSPLH
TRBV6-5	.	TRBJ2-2	ASGSPKGTGTGELF
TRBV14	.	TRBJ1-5	ASSQGEYQPQH
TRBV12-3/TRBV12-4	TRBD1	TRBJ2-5	ASRGTVGTQY
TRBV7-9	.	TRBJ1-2	ASSLASTNYGYT
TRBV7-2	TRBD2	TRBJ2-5	ASSQGSGEQKTQY
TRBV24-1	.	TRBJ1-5	AANQGDQPQH
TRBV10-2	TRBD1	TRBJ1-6	ASSASGGGSPLH
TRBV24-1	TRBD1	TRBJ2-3	ATSDTNRGLGTDTQY
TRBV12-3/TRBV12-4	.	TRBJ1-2	ASGRGTHYGYT
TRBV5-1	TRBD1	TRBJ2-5	ASRMTSGTGGFETQY
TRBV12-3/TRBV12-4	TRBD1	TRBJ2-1	ASSSGGEQF
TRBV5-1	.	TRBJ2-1	ASSLDPGFSYNEQF
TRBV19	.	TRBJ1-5	ASSSRDNINQPQH
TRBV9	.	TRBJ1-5	ASSPGLAVQPQH
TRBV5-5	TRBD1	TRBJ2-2	ASSWGQGFGINTGELF
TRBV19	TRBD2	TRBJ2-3	ASSSGGSDDTQY
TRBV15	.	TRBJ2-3	ATSTDTQY
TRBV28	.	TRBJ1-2	ASNRGGKGYT
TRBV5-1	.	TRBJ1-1	ASSLAGTTLVTEAF
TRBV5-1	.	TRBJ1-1	ASRPPGQSRGEAF
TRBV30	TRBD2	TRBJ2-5	AWSSGTSLETQY
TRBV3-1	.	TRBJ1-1	ASSQEPSSRVNTEAF
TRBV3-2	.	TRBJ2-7	ASSQPGTLSYEQY
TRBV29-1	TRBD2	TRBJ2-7	SAETSGEQY
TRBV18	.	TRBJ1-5	ASSPPTDGNQPQH
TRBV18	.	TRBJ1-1	ASSPAGLAEAF
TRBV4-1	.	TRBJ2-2	ASSQDGGVDTGELF
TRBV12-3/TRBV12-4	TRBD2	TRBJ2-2	ASRFTSAGELF
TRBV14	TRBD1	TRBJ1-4	ASSRGTVNEKLF
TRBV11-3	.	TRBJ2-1	ASSRRDSSINEQF
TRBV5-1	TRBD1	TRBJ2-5	ASSAGQGAFETQY